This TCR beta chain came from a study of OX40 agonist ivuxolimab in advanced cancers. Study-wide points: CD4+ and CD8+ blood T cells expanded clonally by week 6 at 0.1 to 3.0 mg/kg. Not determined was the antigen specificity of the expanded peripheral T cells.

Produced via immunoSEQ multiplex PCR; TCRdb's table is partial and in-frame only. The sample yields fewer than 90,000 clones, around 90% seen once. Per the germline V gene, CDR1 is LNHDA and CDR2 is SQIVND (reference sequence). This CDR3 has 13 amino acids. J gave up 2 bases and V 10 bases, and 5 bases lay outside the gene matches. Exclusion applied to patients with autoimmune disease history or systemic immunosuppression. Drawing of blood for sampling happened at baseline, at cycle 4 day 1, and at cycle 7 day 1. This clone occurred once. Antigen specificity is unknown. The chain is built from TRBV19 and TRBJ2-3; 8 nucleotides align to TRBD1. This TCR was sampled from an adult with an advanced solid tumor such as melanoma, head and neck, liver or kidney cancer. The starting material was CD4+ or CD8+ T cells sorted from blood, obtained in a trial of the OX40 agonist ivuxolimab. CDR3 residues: CATKDRATDTQYF. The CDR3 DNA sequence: TGTGCCACTAAGGACAGGGCCACAGATACGCAGTATTTT.